The 3 T cell receptor beta chains given below trace back to one sample, sequenced in a study of post-analysis software for immune sequencing data. Unique molecular identifiers were carried by the TCR beta cDNA libraries. TCRdb redid the calling of the PCR reads with MiXCR, one entry per CDR3 protein. Among about 540,000 distinct CDR3 sequences listed, around a third were seen once. Their recognized antigens are unknown. Study conclusions and caveats: A few TRBV segments occurring more often in patients than controls included TRBV5-6, TRBV5-1 and TRBV20-1.

Material: blood. These receptor sequences come from a girl aged 2-17 years with multiple sclerosis.

In DNA form, the CDR3 reads TGTGCCAGCAGTTCATCCGGACTAGCGGAATGCAATGAGCAGTTCTTC. Protein sequence: CASSSSGLAECNEQFF. The chain employs TRBV27 and TRBJ2-1; 10 positions agree with TRBD2. The germline gives CDR1 MNHEY, CDR2 SMNVEV (reference sequence). The CDR3 is 16 amino acids. The ends lost 4 bases at V and 6 bases at J; junction bases unmatched: 9.

The chain couples TRBV18 to TRBJ2-3; the match to TRBD2 covers 11 bases. Germline CDR1 reads KGHSH; CDR2 reads LQKENI. V gave up 3 bases and J gave up 5 bases; unmatched junction bases: 4. The CDR3 is made up of 15 amino acids. In DNA, the CDR3 is TGTGCCAGCTCACCCTTAGCGGGGGGGCAAGATACGCAGTATTTT. This gives the protein CASSPLAGGQDTQYF.

The rearrangement links TRBV7-8 to TRBJ2-5; 9 bases map to TRBD1. Germline-derived CDR1 and CDR2 are SGHVS and FQNEAQ. This CDR3 is built from 14 residues. With V trimmed by 5 bases and J by 7 bases, 8 bases remained unmatched. Written as DNA, the CDR3 is TGTGCCAGCAGCACCCGGACAGGGGATGGGACCCAGTACTTC. The encoded protein is CASSTRTGDGTQYF.